Presented here are 21 T cell receptor beta chains from one specimen sequenced in a study of blood T cell repertoires in COVID-19 (dated by TCRdb to the early 2020s). Library preparation used the immunoSEQ multiplex PCR assay. TCRdb re-hosts the immuneACCESS table, in-frame sequences only. Its copies lack some clones; in the studies checked, an unresolved V gene accounts for under half of them, and the cause for the rest is not known. The sample table lists tens of thousands of clones, over 60% of them with a count of one. More than 12% of the sample lies in the top ten. The sequenced sample was peripheral blood. All receptors derive from a man aged 60 to 69 with COVID-19, enrolled during active disease.

This sequence joins TRBV7-9 and TRBJ1-5; D remains unclear. Germline V gene sequence: CDR1 SEHNR, CDR2 FQNEAQ (reference sequence). There are 14 residues in the CDR3. Deletions cut 6 bases from V and 7 bases from J, with 16 bases between. CDR3 coding DNA: TGTGCCAGCAGTCGCAACGGGGTTGGGCAGCCCCAGCATTTT. Residues: CASSRNGVGQPQHF.

The genes are TRBV7-2 and TRBJ2-3, with D perhaps matching TRBD1 (6 bases). The V and J ends lost 3 bases and 9 bases respectively, with 19 bases between them. Germline V gene sequence: CDR1 SGHTA, CDR2 FQGNSA. The CDR3 extends over 15 amino acids. CDR3 residues: CASSLAAAKGQTQYF. The CDR3 DNA reads TGTGCCAGCAGCTTGGCTGCTGCGAAGGGACAAACGCAGTATTTT.

The genes are TRBV19 and TRBJ2-2; D may be TRBD1 (6 bases). This CDR3 has 14 amino acids. Germline V gene lookup returns CDR1 LNHDA and CDR2 SQIVND (reference sequence). The ends were cut back, 6 bases at V and 6 bases at J, with 14 bases in the middle. CDR3 DNA sequence: TGTGCCAGTAGGCGGCAGGGGATGGCCGGGGAGCTGTTTTTT. Amino acids: CASRRQGMAGELFF.

The chain employs TRBV28 and TRBJ2-5; the D gene is possibly TRBD2 (6 bases). Germline values: CDR1 MDHEN, CDR2 SYDVKM. Trimming pared 5 bases from V and 5 bases from J, leaving 21 bases between. There are 16 residues in the CDR3. CDR3 residues: CASSLPGLWSGETQYF. The CDR3 region has the DNA TGTGCCAGCAGTCTTCCGGGACTCTGGTCTGGGGAGACCCAGTACTTC.

This clone has a handful of counts. This chain connects TRBV20-1 to TRBJ2-6, with 10 bases lining up with TRBD2. V was pared by 3 bases and J by 2 bases, with 4 bases of the junction left unmatched. CDR3 length: 16 residues. Per germline, CDR1 DFQATT and CDR2 SNEGSKA (reference sequence). The CDR3 spells CSASSLAGAGANVLTF. The CDR3 DNA reads as TGCAGTGCTAGTTCGCTAGCGGGAGCTGGGGCCAACGTCCTGACTTTC.

The CDR3 loop is CASSRRGWNSPLHF. The CDR3 nucleotides are TGTGCCAGCAGCCGTAGGGGGTGGAATTCACCCCTCCACTTT. This chain links TRBV5-6 with TRBJ1-6; D possibly corresponds to TRBD1 (6 bases). V lost 4 bases and J lost 7, with 12 bases in between. Germline-derived CDR1 and CDR2 are SGHDT and YYEEEE. The CDR3 consists of 14 residues.

V gene TRBV30 combines with J gene TRBJ1-4; D is undetermined. V lost 2 bases and J 11 bases, leaving 9 bases between the germline ends. Germline V gives CDR1 GTSNPN, CDR2 SVGIG (reference sequence). The CDR3 runs 11 residues. CDR3 region: CAWSIRGKLFF. Written as DNA, the CDR3 is TGTGCCTGGAGTATCCGGGGTAAACTGTTTTTT.

The chain combines TRBV30 with TRBJ2-5; no clear D gene. The germline CDR1 and CDR2 sequences are GTSNPN and SVGIG (reference sequence). V was trimmed by 0 bases and J by 4 bases, leaving 3 bases between them. The CDR3 totals 11 residues. CDR3 sequence: CAWSVLETQYF. CDR3 DNA: TGTGCCTGGAGTGTACTAGAGACCCAGTACTTC. The whole variable domain, remainder taken from reference TRBV30 and TRBJ2-5, is SQTIHQWPATLVQPVGSPLSLECTVEGTSNPNLYWYRQAAGRGLQLLFYSVGIGQISSEVPQNLSASRPQDRQFILSSKKLLLSDSGFYLCAWSVLETQYFGPGTRLLVL.

CDR3 DNA: TGTGCCAGCAGTTCTGGACAGGGGAAATATGGCTACACCTTC. It yields the protein CASSSGQGKYGYTF. The chain joins TRBV6-6 to TRBJ1-2; 9 bases fit TRBD1. The ends lost 4 bases at V and 5 bases at J; junction bases unmatched: 5. This CDR3 spans 14 amino acids. CDR1 is MNHNY and CDR2 is SVGAGI in the germline V gene (reference sequence).

The rearrangement uses TRBV28 and TRBJ2-7; D possibly corresponds to TRBD1 (6 bases). V was clipped by 0 bases and J by 3 bases, with 9 bases between them. Germline V gives CDR1 MDHEN, CDR2 SYDVKM. The CDR3 length is 14 residues. The CDR3 DNA follows: TGTGCCAGCAGTTTATGGGCAGGGGACTACGAGCAGTACTTC. Amino acids: CASSLWAGDYEQYF.

The chain couples TRBV18 to TRBJ1-5; D remains unclear. The V end was cut by 2 bases, the J end by 1 base, with 6 bases between. CDR3 size: 14 residues. The germline V gene encodes CDR1 KGHSH and CDR2 LQKENI. The CDR3 DNA is TGTGCCAGCTCACCATCGGGAAGCAATCAGCCCCAGCATTTT. It codes for CASSPSGSNQPQHF.

The chain employs TRBV7-9 and TRBJ2-5, with D maybe TRBD1 (5 bases). CDR1 and CDR2 (germline): SEHNR, FQNEAQ (reference sequence). This CDR3 comprises 16 residues. The V end was cut by 1 base, the J end by 5 bases, with 17 bases between. For the CDR3, the DNA is TGTGCCAGCAGCTTAGTTGTCCAGGGTCCTCGGGAGACCCAGTACTTC. Protein sequence: CASSLVVQGPRETQYF.

The chain joins TRBV5-4 to TRBJ2-3; D perhaps matches TRBD2 (6 bases). Trimming cost V 3 bases and J 0 bases, with 14 bases left between them. From germline, CDR1 is SGHNT and CDR2 YYREEE (reference sequence). The CDR3 has 16 amino acids. This chain's CDR3 is CASSSPRGTSTDTQYF. The CDR3 DNA reads TGTGCCAGCAGCTCTCCCCGAGGGACTAGCACAGATACGCAGTATTTT.

The chain combines TRBV11-2 with TRBJ1-4; the D gene is possibly TRBD1 (6 bases). The CDR3 covers 15 residues. Germline V gives CDR1 SGHAT, CDR2 FQNNGV. Trimming left V 2 bases short and J 8 bases short, with 15 bases between. The CDR3 here is CASSLQQGVREKLFF. CDR3 DNA: TGTGCCAGCAGCTTACAACAGGGTGTTAGGGAAAAACTGTTTTTT.

The CDR3 nucleotides are TGCGCCAGCAGCGGGCCTAGCTACCAAGAGACCCAGTACTTC. Amino acids: CASSGPSYQETQYF. The J gene is TRBJ2-5, the V gene TRBV5-1, with D perhaps matching TRBD2 (5 bases). The length of the CDR3 is 14 residues. Germline CDR1 and CDR2: SGHRS and YFSETQ. V was shortened by 4 bases and J by 0 bases, with 10 bases between the two germline ends.

This rearrangement joins TRBV28 to TRBJ1-5, with 10 positions matching TRBD1. The trim removed 7 bases at V and 5 bases at J, leaving 17 bases unmatched. This CDR3 region has 18 residues. Germline V gene lookup returns CDR1 MDHEN and CDR2 SYDVKM. The CDR3 bases are TGTGCCAGCACCATGCGATCTGGGGGACAGGGGCTTCATCAGCCCCAGCATTTT. It specifies CASTMRSGGQGLHQPQHF.

There are a few counts of this clone. The chain has TRBV14 and TRBJ1-1; D is ambiguous. The CDR3 totals 13 residues. The ends were cut back, 4 bases at V and 6 bases at J, with 12 bases in the middle. The germline V gene has CDR1 SGHDN and CDR2 FVKESK. CDR3 sequence reads: CASSLSSGSEAFF. CDR3 nucleotides: TGTGCCAGCAGCCTCAGTTCAGGCTCTGAAGCTTTCTTT.

V gene TRBV7-9 combines with J gene TRBJ1-2; 7 bases are shared with TRBD1. The CDR3 totals 13 residues. V shed 4 bases and J 9 bases; nucleotides not matched to a gene: 8. CDR1 is SEHNR and CDR2 is FQNEAQ in the germline V gene (reference sequence). The CDR3 DNA follows: TGTGCCAGCAGCTCCGGGGACAGAGCCCGCTACACCTTC. Translating it yields CASSSGDRARYTF. Full variable domain (rest looked up from reference TRBV7-9 and TRBJ1-2): DTGVSQNPRHKITKRGQNVTFRCDPISEHNRLYWYRQTLGQGPEFLTYFQNEAQLEKSRLLSDRFSAERPKGSFSTLEIQRTEQGDSAMYLCASSSGDRARYTFGSGTRLTVV.

The rearrangement uses TRBV19 and TRBJ2-1; 12 positions match TRBD2. Germline CDR1 reads LNHDA; CDR2 reads SQIVND (reference sequence). The CDR3 is 16 amino acids. J lost 8 bases, V lost 6 bases, and 11 bases had no gene match. CDR3 region: CASRTILAGGPYEQFF. In nucleotides, the CDR3 is TGTGCCAGTAGGACTATTCTAGCGGGGGGGCCTTATGAGCAGTTCTTC. Using reference TRBV19 and TRBJ2-1 for the parts outside the CDR3, the full variable domain is DGGITQSPKYLFRKEGQNVTLSCEQNLNHDAMYWYRQDPGQGLRLIYYSQIVNDFQKGDIAEGYSVSREKKESFPLTVTSAQKNPTAFYLCASRTILAGGPYEQFFGPGTRLTVL.

This chain links TRBV5-4 with TRBJ1-1, with TRBD1 matching over 7 bases. With V trimmed by 7 bases and J by 5 bases, 8 bases remained unmatched. This CDR3 contains 13 residues. Germline values: CDR1 SGHNT, CDR2 YYREEE (reference sequence). CDR3 DNA: TGTGCCAGCCACCTCAGGGGGGAAACTGAAGCTTTCTTT. Its protein product is CASHLRGETEAFF.

This clone showed up many times. Other DNA sequences in the sample encode the same CDR3. CDR3 sequence: CASSLGLAGGSETQYF. In nucleotides, the CDR3 is TGCGCCAGCAGCCTGGGACTAGCGGGGGGATCAGAGACCCAGTACTTC. The chain links TRBV5-1 to TRBJ2-5; 15 nucleotides match TRBD2. The CDR3 spans 16 residues. V trimming: 4 bases; J trimming: 4 bases; junction bases outside the gene matches: 5. Germline lookup yields CDR1 SGHRS and CDR2 YFSETQ. Filled out from reference TRBV5-1 and TRBJ2-5, the complete variable domain reads KAGVTQTPRYLIKTRGQQVTLSCSPISGHRSVSWYQQTPGQGLQFLFEYFSETQRNKGNFPGRFSGRQFSNSRSEMNVSTLELGDSALYLCASSLGLAGGSETQYFGPGTRLLVL.